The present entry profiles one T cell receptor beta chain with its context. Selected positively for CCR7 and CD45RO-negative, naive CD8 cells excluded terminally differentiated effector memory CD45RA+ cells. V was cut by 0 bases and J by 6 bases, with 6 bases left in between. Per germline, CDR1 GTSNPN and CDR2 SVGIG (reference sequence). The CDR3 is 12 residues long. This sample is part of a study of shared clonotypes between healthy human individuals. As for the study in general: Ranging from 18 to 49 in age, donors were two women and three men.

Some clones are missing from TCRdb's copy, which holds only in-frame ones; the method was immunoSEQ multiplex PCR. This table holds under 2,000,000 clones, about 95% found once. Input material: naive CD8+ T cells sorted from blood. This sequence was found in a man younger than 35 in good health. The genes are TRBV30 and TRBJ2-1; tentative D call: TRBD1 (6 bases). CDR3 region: CAWSVQGNEQFF. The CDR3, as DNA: TGTGCCTGGAGTGTACAGGGCAATGAGCAGTTCTTC.